This T cell receptor (beta chain) was identified during a study of tissue T cells after allogeneic stem cell transplantation. Study findings and constraints: Few T cell clones were shared across patients, but motif clusters showed tissue-specific shared signatures.

Clones were sequenced by immunoSEQ multiplex PCR, and TCRdb holds only the in-frame ones, with some missing. Of more than 9,500 clones in the sample, roughly 66% were seen once. By sample fraction, this clone is medium-sized. Its antigen is currently unknown. The CDR3 extends over 12 amino acids. V lost 2 bases, J lost 5 bases, and 8 bases lay in between. Germline values: CDR1 SGHNT, CDR2 YYREEE (reference sequence). The sequence came from a woman aged 18 to 55 with breast cancer. The sample consisted of tissue from the jejunum, taken at autopsy. V and J are TRBV5-4 and TRBJ2-7; D not certain. CDR3 sequence reads: CASSFGTDEQYF. In DNA, the CDR3 is TGTGCCAGCAGCTTTGGCACAGACGAGCAGTACTTC.